The 5 T cell receptor beta chains below all came from one sample that was sequenced in a study of T cell clonality in common variable immunodeficiency. The protocol was immunoSEQ multiplex PCR, while the TCRdb copy is restricted to in-frame clones and leaves out a portion. This sample carries fewer than 60,000 clones, none of them present only once. Sequences were obtained from peripheral blood mononuclear cells. Every receptor here comes from a person aged 18 to 75 in good health.

This clone has ten or more counts. The read comes to an end 3 residues before the CDR3 does, leaving the germline J gene to fill in the end. The chain carries TRBV19 and TRBJ1-2, with 7 bases fitting TRBD1. The CDR3 runs to 16 residues. The V and J ends lost 5 bases and 3 bases, in that order; junction bases with no gene match: 12. CDR1 LNHDA and CDR2 SQIVND come from the germline V gene (reference sequence). The sequenced CDR3 bases are TGTGCCAGTAGTTTTTTCGGCGGACAGGCGTACTATGGC. Translating gives CASSFFGGQAYYG. The CDR3 in full is CASSFFGGQAYYGYTF. Full variable domain (rest looked up from reference TRBV19 and TRBJ1-2): DGGITQSPKYLFRKEGQNVTLSCEQNLNHDAMYWYRQDPGQGLRLIYYSQIVNDFQKGDIAEGYSVSREKKESFPLTVTSAQKNPTAFYLCASSFFGGQAYYGYTFGSGTRLTVV.

With respect to this clone: Read coverage stops 3 residues before the CDR3 terminus; the germline J gene supplies the remainder. The chain is built from TRBV18 and TRBJ1-2; the D is unclear. Trimming removed 1 base at V and 3 bases at J, with 9 bases between. The CDR3 has 14 amino acids. Germline CDR1 reads KGHSH; CDR2 reads LQKENI. The CDR3 loop reads CASSPRSGDYGYTF. The CDR3 DNA, read in part, is TGTGCCAGCTCACCACGTAGCGGAGACTATGGC.

This clone was counted ten times or more. The CDR3 end falls 3 residues outside the read, so it is completed with the germline J gene. The chain links TRBV6-1 to TRBJ1-5, with D possibly being TRBD1 (5 bases). CDR3 size: 13 residues. Trimming shortened V by 3 bases and J by 5 bases, and 8 bases separated the two germline ends. In germline, CDR1 is MNHNS, CDR2 SASEGT. The CDR3: CASSEDTDQPQHF. The sequenced CDR3 bases are TGTGCCAGCAGTGAGGACACAGATCAGCCC.

This clone appeared many times. From the germline J gene comes the end of the CDR3, since the read stops 3 residues before it. The V call is TRBV18, the J call TRBJ2-2, with 8 bases fitting TRBD1. CDR3 length equals 16 residues. After removal of 6 bases from V and 4 bases from J, the junction contained 10 bases not matched to a gene. Germline assignment: CDR1 KGHSH and CDR2 LQKENI. The sequenced part of the CDR3 DNA is TGTGCCAGCTCGCCGCGGACAGGGCGGAGCACCGGGGAG. Protein sequence: CASSPRTGRSTGE. The full CDR3 sequence reads CASSPRTGRSTGELFF.

This clone came up a few times. The missing CDR3 end, 3 residues past where the read stops, is filled in from the germline J gene. The sample holds other DNA sequences that translate to the same CDR3. J is TRBJ1-3 and V is TRBV18, with D perhaps matching TRBD1 (6 bases). Trimming pared 5 bases from V and 3 bases from J, leaving 11 bases between. From germline, CDR1 is KGHSH and CDR2 LQKENI. This CDR3 is built from 14 residues. CDR3 region: CASSRGKVGNTIYF. The sequenced part of the CDR3 DNA is TGTGCCAGCTCAAGGGGGAAGGTTGGAAACACC.